This T cell receptor (beta chain) was documented in a study of long-term antiretroviral therapy in people with HIV. This was the immunoSEQ v3.0 assay at survey level. Sequencing had a target that covered about 35,000-50,000 T-cell genomes per sample. Method: immunoSEQ multiplex PCR; TCRdb's copy keeps in-frame clones and lacks some. The table has around 16,000 clones, less than 80% seen once; the top ten hold about 15%. The CDR3 contains 15 residues. V was pared by 8 bases and J by 6 bases, with 11 bases of the junction left unmatched. Germline V lookup: CDR1 LNHDA, CDR2 SQIVND (reference sequence). The origin of this receptor is a woman aged 45 to 65 with HIV. Sequences were derived from unsorted PBMCs, sampled 1.5 years before starting antiretroviral therapy. The V gene is TRBV19, the J gene TRBJ1-5; 9 bases agree with TRBD1. The CDR3 loop is CASRRVGQGVQPQHF. In DNA, the CDR3 is TGTGCCAGTCGTAGGGTGGGACAGGGCGTTCAGCCCCAGCATTTT.